One sample yielded the 10 T cell receptor beta chains listed below, sequenced in a study of Ad26.COV2.S vaccination and SARS-CoV-2 variants. TCRdb's copy holds only in-frame clones and misses some; the assay was immunoSEQ multiplex PCR. The repertoire includes about 480,000 clones, roughly 85% of them detected once, and roughly 13% sits in the top ten. Treatment defined: some 20 received Ad26.COV2.S at low or high dose, single or two shots; about 5 received placebo; per-sample allocation not given. Sampling occurred on day 63 after the first vaccine or placebo injection. The starting material was peripheral blood, obtained in a trial of Ad26.COV2.S vaccine versus placebo. Receptors originate from a person aged 18-60 years who received the Ad26.COV2.S COVID-19 vaccine or a placebo.

V gene TRBV29-1 combines with J gene TRBJ1-1; no clear D. The CDR3 has 13 residues. CDR1 SQVTM and CDR2 ANQGSEA come from the germline V gene. Trimming stripped 7 bases from V and 6 bases from J, with 18 bases between. The CDR3 DNA reads TGCAGCGCTGCCCTGGCGGTGGAGGCTGAAGCTTTCTTT. Protein sequence: CSAALAVEAEAFF.

The chain carries TRBV29-1 and TRBJ2-7; TRBD1 matches at 8 bases. From germline, CDR1 is SQVTM and CDR2 ANQGSEA. The junction had 5 bases not matched to a gene; V was cut back by 4 bases and J by 3 bases. This CDR3 is built from 13 residues. CDR3 DNA: TGCAGCGTTGCAGGGGGCGTCGTCTACGAGCAGTACTTC. It translates to CSVAGGVVYEQYF.

The chain is built from TRBV5-8 and TRBJ1-4; D unresolved. Germline-derived CDR1 and CDR2 are SGHTS and YDEGEE. The ends were cut back, 4 bases at V and 2 bases at J, with 15 bases in the middle. This CDR3 region has 16 residues. The CDR3 loop is CASSPQLFRTNEKLFF. CDR3 DNA: TGTGCCAGCAGCCCCCAATTATTCAGGACTAATGAAAAACTGTTTTTT.

The V and J genes are TRBV5-4 and TRBJ2-6; 7 positions agree with TRBD2. The CDR3 runs to 17 residues. J lost 2 bases, V lost 4 bases, and 9 bases had no gene match. CDR1 SGHNT and CDR2 YYREEE come from the germline V gene (reference sequence). The CDR3 reads CASSLGGDRTGANVLTF. In DNA form, the CDR3 reads TGTGCCAGCAGCCTGGGGGGGGATCGAACTGGGGCCAACGTCCTGACTTTC.

This clone was recorded only once. The genes are TRBV7-2 and TRBJ1-1; D uncertain. Looked up from germline, CDR1 is SGHTA and CDR2 is FQGNSA. V was pared by 1 base and J by 7 bases, with 7 bases between. The CDR3 totals 12 residues. The CDR3 region has the DNA TGTGCCAGCAGCTTAGACGGCATTGAAGCTTTCTTT. Translation gives CASSLDGIEAFF. Full variable domain (missing parts from reference TRBV7-2 and TRBJ1-1): GAGVSQSPSNKVTEKGKDVELRCDPISGHTALYWYRQSLGQGLEFLIYFQGNSAPDKSGLPSDRFSAERTGGSVSTLTIQRTQQEDSAVYLCASSLDGIEAFFGQGTRLTVV.

This chain uses TRBV5-4 with TRBJ2-5, with no clear D. Germline V gene sequence: CDR1 SGHNT, CDR2 YYREEE (reference sequence). The CDR3 extends over 13 amino acids. Trimming cost V 4 bases and J 5 bases, with 12 bases left between them. The DNA of the CDR3 is TGTGCCAGCAGCCCGGGCCCCCAGGAGACCCAGTACTTC. As protein: CASSPGPQETQYF.

Comments on this clone: The likely explanation is a read error, given a far larger clone one base away. The CDR3 region is CASSVGTGELFF. As DNA, the CDR3 is TGTGCCAGCAGCGTAGGGACCGGGGAGCTGTTTTTT. This chain uses TRBV9 with TRBJ2-2; no definite D call. Trimming cost V 0 bases and J 5 bases, with 2 bases left between them. CDR3 length: 12 residues. Germline V gene sequence: CDR1 SGDLS, CDR2 YYNGEE.

CDR3 nucleotide sequence: TGTGCCACCAGCAGAGACAGGGGCAGTGGCTACACCTTC. It specifies CATSRDRGSGYTF. The gene calls are TRBV15 and TRBJ1-2, with D tentatively TRBD1 (6 bases). V lost 0 bases and J lost 7, with 9 bases in between. Per germline, CDR1 LNHNV and CDR2 YYDKDF (reference sequence). This CDR3 has 13 residues.

V and J are TRBV19 and TRBJ2-1; the D gene could be TRBD1 or TRBD2 (5 bases each). Germline CDR1 LNHDA, CDR2 SQIVND (reference sequence). The V end was cut by 7 bases, the J end by 0 bases, with 16 bases between. The CDR3 runs to 16 residues. The CDR3 loop reads CASTRRGGNSYNEQFF. DNA of the CDR3: TGTGCCAGTACTCGGCGTGGGGGAAACTCCTACAATGAGCAGTTCTTC.

This clone has only a few counts. V and J are TRBV7-9 and TRBJ1-5; 12 bases are a match to TRBD1. The CDR3 covers 16 residues. CDR1 is SEHNR and CDR2 is FQNEAQ in the germline V gene (reference sequence). The V and J ends lost 3 bases and 6 bases, in that order; junction bases with no gene match: 6. The CDR3: CASSLGQGAPGQPQHF. For the CDR3, the DNA is TGTGCCAGCAGCTTGGGACAGGGGGCGCCGGGTCAGCCCCAGCATTTT.